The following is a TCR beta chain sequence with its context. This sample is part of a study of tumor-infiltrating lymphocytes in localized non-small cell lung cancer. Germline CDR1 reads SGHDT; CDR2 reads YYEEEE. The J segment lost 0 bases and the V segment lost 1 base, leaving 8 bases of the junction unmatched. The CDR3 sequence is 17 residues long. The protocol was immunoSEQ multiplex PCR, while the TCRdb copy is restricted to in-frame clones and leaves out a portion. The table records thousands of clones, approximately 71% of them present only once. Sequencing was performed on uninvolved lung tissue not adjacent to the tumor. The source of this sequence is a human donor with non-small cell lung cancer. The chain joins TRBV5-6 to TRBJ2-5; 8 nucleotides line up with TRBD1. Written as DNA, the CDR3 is TGTGCCAGCAGCTTGAGGCAGGGGGCCCTCAACCAAGAGACCCAGTACTTC. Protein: CASSLRQGALNQETQYF.